The sequence of this TCR beta chain was determined in a study of vaccination effects on CD4 cells after COVID-19. On this clone itself: The antigen is unknown.

Culture proceeded for more than 8 days, and CD4+ T cells were then isolated. Two-dose BNT162b2 or mRNA-1273 vaccination was given to participants. This table comes from immunoSEQ multiplex PCR, and its TCRdb copy is limited to in-frame clones, with some not included. In the table there are about 45,000 clones, 60% to 75% of which are singletons. This TCR came from a human donor who received a COVID-19 vaccine. The material was CD4+ T cells from PBMCs cultured without peptide, obtained after COVID-19 vaccination.

Here the CDR3 DNA reads TGTGCCAGCAGTTACCTTAGCGGGGGGCCACGTAACGAGCAGTACTTC. Amino acid sequence: CASSYLSGGPRNEQYF. This chain uses TRBV6-5 with TRBJ2-7; 10 nucleotides line up with TRBD2. The CDR3 sequence is 16 residues long. With V trimmed by 2 bases and J by 5 bases, 9 bases remained unmatched. The germline CDR1 and CDR2 sequences are MNHEY and SVGAGI.